The present T cell receptor beta chain was sequenced within a study of cytomegalovirus exposure and HLA in healthy donors. When sampled, the donors appeared nominally healthy, though they likely had unrecorded immune exposures. Study results and limitations: Among the CMV-associated chains, three were confirmed in vitro as specific for CMV antigens. Of the V segments, some could not be distinguished, including TRBV6-2 and TRBV6-3, and were excluded. It was taken for granted in presence/absence analyses that sequencing depth across donors was roughly uniform.

The CDR3 consists of 16 residues. Germline CDR1 and CDR2: MGHRA and YSYEKL. J gave up 9 bases and V 0 bases, and 7 bases lay outside the gene matches. Primers: 60 Vbeta forward and 13 Jbeta reverse. Here immunoSEQ multiplex PCR was the method, and the copy in TCRdb shows in-frame clones only, minus some. This sample carries about 120,000 clones, about three quarters of them seen once, and the ten largest clones take 9% to 15%. A note on this clone: The target antigen is unknown.

This TCR came from a woman aged 40 to 50 in good health and CMV-seropositive. The rearrangement joins TRBV4-1 to TRBJ1-6, with TRBD1 matching 8 bases. The sample was PBMCs. CDR3 nucleotide sequence: TGCGCCAGCAGCCAAGAGGGCAGGGGGCTAGGTTCACCCCTCCACTTT. This gives the protein CASSQEGRGLGSPLHF.